These 27 T cell receptor beta chains came from one sample sequenced in a study of beta chain features in type 1 diabetes. TCRB transcripts that were expressed got sequenced, as all of the isolated RNA had been reverse transcribed. The method was immunoSEQ multiplex PCR; TCRdb's version includes in-frame clones alone and lacks a portion of them. This sample has hundreds of thousands of clones, with approximately 10% found just once. The sequencing sample was made of naive CD4+ T cells from blood. The receptors here all came from a woman younger than 45 in good health.

This clone was seen ten or more times. V is TRBV7-9 and J is TRBJ2-7, with D possibly matching TRBD1 (6 bases). Deletions cut 1 base from V and 5 bases from J, with 12 bases between. This CDR3 is 14 amino acids long. Germline lookup yields CDR1 SEHNR and CDR2 FQNEAQ (reference sequence). The CDR3: CASSLEGRGNEQYF. The CDR3 DNA follows: TGTGCCAGCAGCTTAGAGGGAAGGGGGAACGAGCAGTACTTC.

The V gene is TRBV29-1, the J gene TRBJ2-7, with a weak D call TRBD1 (5 bases). Per the germline V gene, CDR1 is SQVTM and CDR2 is ANQGSEA. The CDR3 is 12 residues long. Between the trimmed V and J ends, which lost 4 bases and 6 bases, there was a span of 13 bases. CDR3 nucleotides: TGCAGCGTTGCGGGTAGGGGCGGCGAGCAGTACTTC. Amino acid sequence: CSVAGRGGEQYF.

CDR3 sequence: CAWSRSGGNQPQHF. In nucleotides, the CDR3 is TGTGCCTGGAGTCGGTCAGGGGGCAATCAGCCCCAGCATTTT. The chain employs TRBV30 and TRBJ1-5; maybe TRBD1 (6 bases). This CDR3 contains 14 residues. Trimming took 2 bases from V and 2 from J, leaving 10 bases between them. Per germline, CDR1 GTSNPN and CDR2 SVGIG (reference sequence).

This clone has only a few counts. V usage is TRBV7-2 and J usage is TRBJ2-1, with a tentative D call TRBD1 (6 bases). Germline V gene lookup returns CDR1 SGHTA and CDR2 FQGNSA. V lost 3 bases, J lost 6 bases, and 12 bases lay in between. This CDR3 has 14 amino acids. CDR3 DNA: TGTGCCAGCAGCTTGGAAACAGGGATCAATGAGCAGTTCTTC. Translated: CASSLETGINEQFF.

This clone turned up a few times. The V and J genes are TRBV19 and TRBJ1-1, with a tentative D call TRBD1 (5 bases). In germline, CDR1 is LNHDA, CDR2 SQIVND (reference sequence). The CDR3 has 13 amino acids. Trimming left V 7 bases short and J 3 bases short, with 12 bases between. The CDR3 protein is CASMGGRYTEAFF. The CDR3 nucleotides read TGTGCCAGTATGGGGGGGAGATACACTGAAGCTTTCTTT.

This clone has just a few counts. The chain uses TRBV28 and TRBJ1-5; 9 nucleotides match TRBD1. With V trimmed by 7 bases and J by 10 bases, 8 bases remained unmatched. This CDR3 has 13 residues. The germline CDR1 and CDR2 sequences are MDHEN and SYDVKM. CDR3 sequence reads: CASIGDRVGPQHF. CDR3 in DNA: TGTGCCAGCATCGGGGACAGGGTCGGACCCCAGCATTTT.

J is TRBJ2-3 and V is TRBV9, with 10 bases lining up with TRBD2. The CDR3 extends over 15 amino acids. With V trimmed by 0 bases and J by 7 bases, 5 bases remained unmatched. Germline assignment: CDR1 SGDLS and CDR2 YYNGEE. The CDR3 nucleotides read TGTGCCAGCAGCGTAGAGCGGGAGGGCCTGAATACGCAGTATTTT. It yields the protein CASSVEREGLNTQYF.

The chain is built from TRBV4-3 and TRBJ2-5; 9 positions agree with TRBD2. The CDR3 runs to 16 residues. J gave up 3 bases and V 0 bases, and 5 bases lay outside the gene matches. Germline V gene data show CDR1 as LGHNA and CDR2 as YSLEER. The CDR3 region is CASSQDWVAGEETQYF. The CDR3 region has the DNA TGCGCCAGCAGCCAAGACTGGGTAGCGGGAGAAGAGACCCAGTACTTC.

CDR3: CASSPGLAGRPNTGELFF. The CDR3 bases are TGTGCCAGCAGCCCCGGACTAGCGGGACGACCGAACACCGGGGAGCTGTTTTTT. The chain recombines TRBV7-2 with TRBJ2-2; 12 nucleotides agree with TRBD2. The germline gives CDR1 SGHTA, CDR2 FQGNSA. Trimming cost V 5 bases and J 0 bases; bases outside gene matches: 7. The CDR3 runs to 18 residues.

This chain links TRBV11-3 with TRBJ2-3; perhaps TRBD2 as D (5 bases). The V gene lost 5 bases and the J gene lost 5 bases, with 8 bases spanning the gap. The V gene's germline CDR1 is SGHNT and CDR2 YENEEA. The CDR3 runs 12 residues. As DNA, the CDR3 is TGTGCCAGCAGCCGAGGGATAGATACGCAGTATTTT. The encoded protein is CASSRGIDTQYF.

V gene TRBV18 combines with J gene TRBJ1-5; a weak D match, TRBD1 (6 bases). Per the germline V gene, CDR1 is KGHSH and CDR2 is LQKENI. The length of the CDR3 is 14 residues. Trimming removed 2 bases at V and 5 bases at J, with 10 bases between. The CDR3: CASSPTGQDQPQHF. DNA for the CDR3: TGTGCCAGCTCACCAACAGGGCAGGATCAGCCCCAGCATTTT.

The chain combines TRBV27 with TRBJ1-1; TRBD1 is a possible D gene (5 bases). Germline V gene lookup returns CDR1 MNHEY and CDR2 SMNVEV (reference sequence). Trimming pared 3 bases from V and 4 bases from J, leaving 9 bases between. The CDR3 has 13 amino acids. CDR3 sequence reads: CASSFPGGTEAFF. CDR3 bases: TGTGCCAGCAGTTTCCCGGGGGGCACTGAAGCTTTCTTT.

This clone was seen a few times. J is TRBJ2-3 and V is TRBV30; 9 positions agree with TRBD2. V gave up 2 bases and J gave up 6 bases; unmatched junction bases: 6. Germline V lookup: CDR1 GTSNPN, CDR2 SVGIG (reference sequence). This CDR3 spans 14 amino acids. The CDR3 loop is CAWSMAGGRDTQYF. The CDR3 nucleotides are TGTGCCTGGAGTATGGCGGGAGGGCGGGATACGCAGTATTTT.

The chain couples TRBV14 to TRBJ2-2; 9 bases map to TRBD2. The J segment lost 6 bases and the V segment lost 5 bases, leaving 10 bases of the junction unmatched. The germline gives CDR1 SGHDN, CDR2 FVKESK. The CDR3 length is 16 residues. The chain's CDR3 is CASSYVAGVAPGELFF. For the CDR3, the DNA is TGTGCCAGCAGCTACGTAGCGGGAGTCGCTCCCGGGGAGCTGTTTTTT.

This clone turned up a few times. The CDR3 DNA reads TGCGCCAGTACCGGGACAGGGGGCACAGATACGCAGTATTTT. It is translated as CASTGTGGTDTQYF. The chain is built from TRBV5-1 and TRBJ2-3, with 10 bases that match TRBD1. V lost 8 bases to trimming and J lost 1 base; unmatched junction nucleotides: 4. Looked up from germline, CDR1 is SGHRS and CDR2 is YFSETQ. The CDR3 length is 14 residues.

The chain combines TRBV7-9 with TRBJ2-2; 8 bases agree with TRBD2. CDR1 is SEHNR, CDR2 FQNEAQ, per germline (reference sequence). The CDR3 is 16 residues long. V lost 1 base to trimming and J lost 3 bases; unmatched junction nucleotides: 4. The CDR3 DNA is TGTGCCAGCAGCTTAGGGCTAGCGGGCGACACCGGGGAGCTGTTTTTT. Protein product: CASSLGLAGDTGELFF.

V and J are TRBV7-3 and TRBJ2-1, with TRBD2 matching 7 bases. CDR1 and CDR2 (germline): SGHTA, FQGTGA. The CDR3 covers 15 residues. V was pared by 1 base and J by 6 bases, with 6 bases of the junction left unmatched. This CDR3 reads CASSLMTSRVNEQFF. CDR3 nucleotide sequence: TGTGCCAGCAGCTTAATGACTAGCAGAGTCAATGAGCAGTTCTTC.

The count of this clone is one. The chain recombines TRBV6-5 with TRBJ2-5; possible D gene TRBD1, 7 bases. Trimming took 3 bases from V and 1 from J, leaving 15 bases between them. The CDR3 has 16 amino acids. Germline V lookup: CDR1 MNHEY, CDR2 SVGAGI. This CDR3 reads CASSYRWQGGQETQYF. For the CDR3, the DNA is TGTGCCAGCAGTTATAGGTGGCAGGGGGGCCAAGAGACCCAGTACTTC.

This clone was counted only a few times. The J gene is TRBJ2-7, the V gene TRBV5-1; D possibly corresponds to TRBD1 (6 bases). The length of the CDR3 is 13 residues. V was cut by 1 base and J by 3 bases, with 8 bases left in between. Germline CDR1 reads SGHRS; CDR2 reads YFSETQ. CDR3 bases: TGCGCCAGCAGCTTGAGGGGGATCTACGAGCAGTACTTC. Translating gives CASSLRGIYEQYF.

The chain has TRBV11-3 and TRBJ2-2, with a tentative D call TRBD1 (7 bases). The CDR3 covers 14 residues. Trimming removed 4 bases at V and 6 bases at J, with 12 bases between. Looked up from germline, CDR1 is SGHNT and CDR2 is YENEEA. The CDR3 protein is CASSSTRGAGELFF. DNA for the CDR3: TGTGCCAGCAGCTCTACCAGGGGGGCCGGGGAGCTGTTTTTT.

This clone was observed a handful of times. This chain connects TRBV7-9 to TRBJ2-3; 9 nucleotides line up with TRBD2. After removal of 3 bases from V and 3 bases from J, the junction contained 7 bases not matched to a gene. The CDR3 has 16 amino acids. Germline CDR1 SEHNR, CDR2 FQNEAQ (reference sequence). CDR3 amino acids: CASSFELAGVTDTQYF. The CDR3 region has the DNA TGTGCCAGCAGCTTCGAATTAGCGGGAGTTACAGATACGCAGTATTTT.

The V and J genes are TRBV5-1 and TRBJ2-3, with a weak D call TRBD2 (5 bases). CDR1 is SGHRS, CDR2 YFSETQ, per germline. The CDR3 covers 14 residues. V gave up 4 bases and J gave up 2 bases, with 11 bases separating them. The CDR3 loop is CASSPGWPTDTQYF. The CDR3 DNA is TGCGCCAGCAGCCCGGGGTGGCCCACAGATACGCAGTATTTT.

This clone was detected only a few times. The chain recombines TRBV11-1 with TRBJ1-1, with D uncertain. V lost 0 bases and J lost 7, with 15 bases in between. The CDR3 has 15 residues. Germline V lookup: CDR1 SGHAT, CDR2 FQDESV (reference sequence). The CDR3 coding sequence is TGTGCCAGCAGCTTAGCGTGGGCCGGGATGGGTGAAGCTTTCTTT. Residues: CASSLAWAGMGEAFF.

This chain connects TRBV28 to TRBJ2-1; 13 nucleotides line up with TRBD2. Germline trimming cut 4 bases from V and 8 bases from J; bases unmatched to any gene: 8. Germline V gene data show CDR1 as MDHEN and CDR2 as SYDVKM. The CDR3 covers 16 residues. The CDR3 here is CASSSSLAGGLDEQFF. The CDR3 DNA sequence: TGTGCCAGCAGTTCATCACTAGCGGGAGGGTTAGATGAGCAGTTCTTC.

The V and J genes are TRBV7-2 and TRBJ2-7, with D unresolved. CDR3 length equals 15 residues. Germline V gene data show CDR1 as SGHTA and CDR2 as FQGNSA. With 7 bases removed from V and 2 bases from J, the gap between germline ends came to 18 bases. DNA of the CDR3: TGTGCCAGCACCCCAGGTGGTGATTTAACCTACGAGCAGTACTTC. Translated: CASTPGGDLTYEQYF.

This clone was recorded a few times. This chain connects TRBV11-2 to TRBJ2-3; TRBD2 is a possible D gene (5 bases). The CDR3 is made up of 14 amino acids. The V end was cut by 4 bases, the J end by 2 bases, with 10 bases between. Germline CDR1 SGHAT, CDR2 FQNNGV. The CDR3 loop reads CASSSTDSTDTQYF. The CDR3 DNA reads TGTGCCAGCAGCTCGACGGACTCCACAGATACGCAGTATTTT.

The chain links TRBV6-5 to TRBJ1-1; no firm D call. Trimming took 0 bases from V and 3 from J, leaving 11 bases between them. The CDR3 runs 15 residues. Germline-derived CDR1 and CDR2 are MNHEY and SVGAGI. The CDR3: CASSYSSNRDTEAFF. In DNA form, the CDR3 reads TGTGCCAGCAGTTACTCGTCAAATCGGGACACTGAAGCTTTCTTT.